What follows are 3 T cell receptor beta chains derived from one specimen sequenced in a study of blood T cell repertoires in COVID-19. Here immunoSEQ multiplex PCR was the method, and the copy in TCRdb shows in-frame clones only, minus some. The table shows 300,000 or so clones, with 65% to 90% occurring only once. Specimen: PBMCs or T cells enriched from blood (not recorded which). These receptors all stem from a woman aged 40 to 50 with acute COVID-19.

This clone was counted only a few times. This chain uses TRBV6-2 or TRBV6-3 with TRBJ2-7; TRBD2 agrees at 8 bases. Unmatched junction bases numbered 8, after V lost 0 bases and J lost 4 bases. CDR1 and CDR2 (germline): MNHEY, SVGEGT. The CDR3 runs 16 residues. In DNA, the CDR3 is TGTGCCAGCAGTTACTCGATCCAGCGGGGGTTGTACGAGCAGTACTTC. Translating gives CASSYSIQRGLYEQYF.

The chain carries TRBV20-1 and TRBJ2-4; 7 bases agree with TRBD2. The trim removed 3 bases at V and 6 bases at J, leaving 11 bases unmatched. Germline CDR1 and CDR2: DFQATT and SNEGSKA (reference sequence). There are 15 residues in the CDR3. CDR3 sequence (DNA): TGCAGTGCTAGTGTCCCGCGGGGGACTGGAAACATTCAGTACTTC. Residues: CSASVPRGTGNIQYF.

The V gene is TRBV7-2, the J gene TRBJ2-7; 8 bases map to TRBD1. The germline V gene encodes CDR1 SGHTA and CDR2 FQGNSA. CDR3 length equals 18 residues. The V gene end was trimmed by 5 bases and the J gene end by 0 bases; junction bases not matched to a gene: 15. CDR3 loop: CASSTPSTGGPSSYEQYF. The CDR3 coding sequence is TGTGCCAGCAGCACTCCCTCTACAGGGGGGCCCAGCTCCTACGAGCAGTACTTC.